This T cell receptor (beta chain) came from a study of T-cell reconstitution after alpha-beta-depleted transplantation in children. The TCRbeta library was prepared with unique molecular identifiers. From the PCR reads, TCRdb called clonotypes with MiXCR, one entry per CDR3 protein. The table records 200,000 to 250,000 distinct CDR3 sequences, approximately 9% of them present only once. This clonotype was seen a few times. The TCR sequence derives from a human donor who donated a stem cell graft to a child with acute lymphoblastic leukemia. The sample here was PBMCs from the stem cell graft donor, taken from the stem cell graft.

Here the CDR3 DNA reads TGTGCCAGCAGCTTTCCGGACAGTGACACTGAAGCTTTCTTT. It encodes CASSFPDSDTEAFF. V and J are TRBV7-9 and TRBJ1-1, with TRBD1 as a possible D gene (6 bases). Per germline, CDR1 SEHNR and CDR2 FQNEAQ (reference sequence). The CDR3 runs 14 residues. V was pared by 3 bases and J by 3 bases, with 11 bases between.